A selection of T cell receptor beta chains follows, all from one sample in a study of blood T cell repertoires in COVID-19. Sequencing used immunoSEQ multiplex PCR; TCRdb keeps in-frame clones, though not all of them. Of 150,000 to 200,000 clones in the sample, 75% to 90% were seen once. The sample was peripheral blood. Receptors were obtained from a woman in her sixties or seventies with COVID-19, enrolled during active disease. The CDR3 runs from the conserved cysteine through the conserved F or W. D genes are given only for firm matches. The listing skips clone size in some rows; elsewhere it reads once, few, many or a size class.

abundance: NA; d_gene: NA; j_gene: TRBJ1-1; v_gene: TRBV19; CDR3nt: TGTGCCAGCTTTCTATCGCGGAAAGCTTTCTTT; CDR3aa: CASFLSRKAFF
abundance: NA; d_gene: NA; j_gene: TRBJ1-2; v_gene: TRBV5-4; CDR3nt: TGTGCCAGCAGCTTGACAGGGACCCCTGGCTACACCTTC; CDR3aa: CASSLTGTPGYTF
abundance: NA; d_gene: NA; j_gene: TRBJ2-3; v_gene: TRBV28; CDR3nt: TGTGCCAGCAGTTTATCGTATTTAGATACGCAGTATTTT; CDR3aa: CASSLSYLDTQYF
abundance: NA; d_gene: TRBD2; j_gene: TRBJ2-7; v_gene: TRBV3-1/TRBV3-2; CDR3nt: TGTGCCAGCAGCGTCCGACTAGCGGTGCACTACGAGCAGTACTTC; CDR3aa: CASSVRLAVHYEQYF
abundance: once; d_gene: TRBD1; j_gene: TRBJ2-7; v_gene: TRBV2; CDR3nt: TGTGCCAGCGGGCAAGACAGGGGTACCTTCTACGAGCAGTACTTC; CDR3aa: CASGQDRGTFYEQYF
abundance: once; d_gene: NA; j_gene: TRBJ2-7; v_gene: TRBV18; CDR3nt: TGTGCCAGCTCACCGTCGGCTAGCGTGTACTACGAGCAGTACTTC; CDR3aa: CASSPSASVYYEQYF
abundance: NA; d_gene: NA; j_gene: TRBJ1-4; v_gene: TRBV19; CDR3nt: TGTGCCAGTAGTATAGATCTGAGGAATGAAAAACTGTTTTTT; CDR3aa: CASSIDLRNEKLFF
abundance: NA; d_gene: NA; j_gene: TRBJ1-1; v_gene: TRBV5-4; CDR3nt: TGTGCCAGCAGCGGACAGATGAACACTGAAGCTTTCTTT; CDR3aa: CASSGQMNTEAFF
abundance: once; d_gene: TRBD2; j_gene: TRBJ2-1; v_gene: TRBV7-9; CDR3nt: TGTGCCAGCAGCTTACTTAGCGGGGTCAACAATGAGCAGTTCTTC; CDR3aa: CASSLLSGVNNEQFF
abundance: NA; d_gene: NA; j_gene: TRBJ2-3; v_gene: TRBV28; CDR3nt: TGTGCCAGCGGAGGGGTTTCAGATACGCAGTATTTT; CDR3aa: CASGGVSDTQYF
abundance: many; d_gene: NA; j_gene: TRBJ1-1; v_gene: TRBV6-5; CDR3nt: TGTGCCAGCAAGTTGTGGGCGAACACTGAAGCTTTCTTT; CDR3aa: CASKLWANTEAFF
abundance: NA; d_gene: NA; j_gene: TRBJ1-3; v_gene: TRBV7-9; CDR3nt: TGTGCCAGCAGCTTATCCCCCTTAACGGGAACTGGAAACACCATATATTTT; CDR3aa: CASSLSPLTGTGNTIYF
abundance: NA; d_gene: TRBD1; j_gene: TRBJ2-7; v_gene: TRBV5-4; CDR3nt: TGTGCCAGCAGCCTCCCGGACAGGGGATCCTACGAGCAGTACTTC; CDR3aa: CASSLPDRGSYEQYF
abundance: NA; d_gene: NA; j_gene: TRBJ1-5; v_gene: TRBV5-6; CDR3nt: TGTGCCAGCAGCCCCAGGGGCGAGGGGCTCGGGAGCAATCAGCCCCAGCATTTT; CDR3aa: CASSPRGEGLGSNQPQHF
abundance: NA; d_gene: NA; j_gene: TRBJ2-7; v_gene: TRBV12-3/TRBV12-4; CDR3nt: TGTGCCAGCAGTTTTTGGGCCTCCTACGAGCAGTACTTC; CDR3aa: CASSFWASYEQYF
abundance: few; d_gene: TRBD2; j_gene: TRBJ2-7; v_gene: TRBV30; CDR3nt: TGTGCCTGGGGACGCTCCGGACTAGCGGGAGGGCCGGTCTACGAGCAGTACTTC; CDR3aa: CAWGRSGLAGGPVYEQYF
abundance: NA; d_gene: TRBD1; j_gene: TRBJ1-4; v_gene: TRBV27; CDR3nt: TGTGCCAGCAGTTACCATCGACAGGGCTACGAAAAACTGTTTTTT; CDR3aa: CASSYHRQGYEKLFF
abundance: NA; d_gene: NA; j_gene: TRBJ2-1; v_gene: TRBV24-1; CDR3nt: TGTGCCACCAGCGGCGGTGCGACAGACGTTGAGCAGTTCTTC; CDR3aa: CATSGGATDVEQFF
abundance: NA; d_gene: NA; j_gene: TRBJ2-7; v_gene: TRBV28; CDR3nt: TGTGCCAGCAGTTTAGAAAGAGGATACTACGAGCAGTACTTC; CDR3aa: CASSLERGYYEQYF
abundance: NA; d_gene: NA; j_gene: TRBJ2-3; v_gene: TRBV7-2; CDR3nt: TGTGCCAGCAGCTTTGTCGGGAACCCCACAGATACGCAGTATTTT; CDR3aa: CASSFVGNPTDTQYF
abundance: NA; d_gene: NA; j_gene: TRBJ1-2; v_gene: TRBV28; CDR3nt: TGTGCCAGCAGGTACGGGGGTGCCTATGGCTACACCTTC; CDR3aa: CASRYGGAYGYTF
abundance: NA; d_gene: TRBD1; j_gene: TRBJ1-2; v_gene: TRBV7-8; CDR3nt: TGTGCCAGCAGCTCCCGACAGGGACTGAGCTATGGCTACACCTTC; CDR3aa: CASSSRQGLSYGYTF
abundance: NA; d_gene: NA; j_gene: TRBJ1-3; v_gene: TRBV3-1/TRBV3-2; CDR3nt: TGTGCCACCTCCCGGGGGTCCACGGGGGGAAACACCATATATTTT; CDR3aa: CATSRGSTGGNTIYF
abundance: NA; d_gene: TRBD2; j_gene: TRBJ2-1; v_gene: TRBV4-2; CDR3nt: TGTGCCAGCAGCCAACAACCACTAGCGGGAGTAGGTGAGCAGTTCTTC; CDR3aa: CASSQQPLAGVGEQFF
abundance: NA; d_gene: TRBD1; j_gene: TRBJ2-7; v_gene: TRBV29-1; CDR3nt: TGCAGCGTTGAGAGGGGGACAGGGAATACCTACGAGCAGTACTTC; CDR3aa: CSVERGTGNTYEQYF
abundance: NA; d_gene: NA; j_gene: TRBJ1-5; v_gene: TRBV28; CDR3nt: TGTGCCAGCAGTTCCAATTCCTATAGGCCCCAGCATTTT; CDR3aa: CASSSNSYRPQHF
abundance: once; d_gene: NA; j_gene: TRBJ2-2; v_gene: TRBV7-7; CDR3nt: TGTGCCAGCAGCTTAGGGCTGGACACCGGGGAGCTGTTTTTT; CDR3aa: CASSLGLDTGELFF
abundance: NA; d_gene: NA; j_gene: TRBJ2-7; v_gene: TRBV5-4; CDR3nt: TGTGCCAGCAGCTTGAACAGGGAAGACGAGCAGTACTTC; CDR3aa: CASSLNREDEQYF
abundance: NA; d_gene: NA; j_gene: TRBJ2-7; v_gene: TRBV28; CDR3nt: TGTGCCAGCAGTTTATCAGGGATAACCTACGAGCAGTACTTC; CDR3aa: CASSLSGITYEQYF
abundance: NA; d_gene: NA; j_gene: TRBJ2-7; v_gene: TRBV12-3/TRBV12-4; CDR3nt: TGTGCCAGCAGTCCGAGACGGAGCGAGCAGTACTTC; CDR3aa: CASSPRRSEQYF
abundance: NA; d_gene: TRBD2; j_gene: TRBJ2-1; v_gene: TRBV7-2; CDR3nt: TGTGCCAGCAGCCAAGGACTAGCGGGGGGCAATGAGCAGTTCTTC; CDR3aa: CASSQGLAGGNEQFF
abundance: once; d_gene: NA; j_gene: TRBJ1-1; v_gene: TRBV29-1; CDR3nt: TGCAGCGTTGAAGATTTGAGGGGCGGGGTTAGAAGGATGAACACTGAAGCTTTCTTT; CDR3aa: CSVEDLRGGVRRMNTEAFF
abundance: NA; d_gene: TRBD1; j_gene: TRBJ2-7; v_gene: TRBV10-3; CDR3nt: TGTGCCATCGGGGGACAGGGCCTAACAAACCCCTACGAGCAGTACTTC; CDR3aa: CAIGGQGLTNPYEQYF
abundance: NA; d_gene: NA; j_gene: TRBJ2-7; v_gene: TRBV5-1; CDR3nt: TGCGCCAGCAGCTTGGACGGGATGAGCTCCTACGAGCAGTACTTC; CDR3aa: CASSLDGMSSYEQYF
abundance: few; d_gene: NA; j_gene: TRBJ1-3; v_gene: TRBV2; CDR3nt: TGTGCCAGCAGGGAAGCTACTGGAAACACCATATATTTT; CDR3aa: CASREATGNTIYF
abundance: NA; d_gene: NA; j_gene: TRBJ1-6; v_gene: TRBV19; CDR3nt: TGTGCCAGTAAGGGGCAGGGGAATTCACCCCTCCACTTT; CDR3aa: CASKGQGNSPLHF
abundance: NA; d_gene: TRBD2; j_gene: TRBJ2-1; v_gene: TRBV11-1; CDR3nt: TGTGCCAGCAGCCCCCAAGCGGGAGTCACCTACAATGAGCAGTTCTTC; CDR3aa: CASSPQAGVTYNEQFF
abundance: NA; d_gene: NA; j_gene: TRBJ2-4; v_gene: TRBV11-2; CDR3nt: TGTGCCAGCAGCTTGGCGGGAAACATTCAGTACTTC; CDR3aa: CASSLAGNIQYF
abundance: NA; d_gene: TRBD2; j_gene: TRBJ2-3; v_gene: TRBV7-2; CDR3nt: TGTGCCAGCAGCCTCGGGACTACGGGTGCAGATACGCAGTATTTT; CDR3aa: CASSLGTTGADTQYF
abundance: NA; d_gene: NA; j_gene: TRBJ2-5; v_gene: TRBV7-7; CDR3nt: TGTGCCAGCAGCTTGGGCGGGGTTCAAGAGACCCAGTACTTC; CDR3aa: CASSLGGVQETQYF
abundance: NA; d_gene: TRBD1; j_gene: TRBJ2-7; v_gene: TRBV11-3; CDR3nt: TGTGCCAGCAGCCCGCAGGGGGATAGCTCCTACGAGCAGTACTTC; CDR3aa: CASSPQGDSSYEQYF
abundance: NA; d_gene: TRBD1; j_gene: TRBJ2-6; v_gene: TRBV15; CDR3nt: TGTGCCACCAGCGGAGGGACAGGGGGTCCCAACGTCCTGACTTTC; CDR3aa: CATSGGTGGPNVLTF
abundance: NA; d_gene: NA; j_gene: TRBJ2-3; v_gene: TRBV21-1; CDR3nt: TGTGCCAGCAGCGAAGACTCCGGGACTAGCGGGAGGACCATTACCTCCACAGATACGCAGTATTTT; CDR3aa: CASSEDSGTSGRTITSTDTQYF
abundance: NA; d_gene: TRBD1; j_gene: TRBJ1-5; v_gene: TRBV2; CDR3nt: TGTGCCAGCAGTTTAGGGCAGGGGGCGGGGCAGCCCCAGCATTTT; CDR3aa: CASSLGQGAGQPQHF
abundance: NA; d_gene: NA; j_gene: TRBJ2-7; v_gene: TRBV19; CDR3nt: TGTGCCAGTAGTATAGTGGGGCCGAACTACGAGCAGTACTTC; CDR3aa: CASSIVGPNYEQYF
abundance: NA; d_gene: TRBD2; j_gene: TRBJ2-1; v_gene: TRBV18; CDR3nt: TGTGCCAGCTCACCCCTAACCCCACTAGCGGGAGTAAATGAGCAGTTCTTC; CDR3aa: CASSPLTPLAGVNEQFF